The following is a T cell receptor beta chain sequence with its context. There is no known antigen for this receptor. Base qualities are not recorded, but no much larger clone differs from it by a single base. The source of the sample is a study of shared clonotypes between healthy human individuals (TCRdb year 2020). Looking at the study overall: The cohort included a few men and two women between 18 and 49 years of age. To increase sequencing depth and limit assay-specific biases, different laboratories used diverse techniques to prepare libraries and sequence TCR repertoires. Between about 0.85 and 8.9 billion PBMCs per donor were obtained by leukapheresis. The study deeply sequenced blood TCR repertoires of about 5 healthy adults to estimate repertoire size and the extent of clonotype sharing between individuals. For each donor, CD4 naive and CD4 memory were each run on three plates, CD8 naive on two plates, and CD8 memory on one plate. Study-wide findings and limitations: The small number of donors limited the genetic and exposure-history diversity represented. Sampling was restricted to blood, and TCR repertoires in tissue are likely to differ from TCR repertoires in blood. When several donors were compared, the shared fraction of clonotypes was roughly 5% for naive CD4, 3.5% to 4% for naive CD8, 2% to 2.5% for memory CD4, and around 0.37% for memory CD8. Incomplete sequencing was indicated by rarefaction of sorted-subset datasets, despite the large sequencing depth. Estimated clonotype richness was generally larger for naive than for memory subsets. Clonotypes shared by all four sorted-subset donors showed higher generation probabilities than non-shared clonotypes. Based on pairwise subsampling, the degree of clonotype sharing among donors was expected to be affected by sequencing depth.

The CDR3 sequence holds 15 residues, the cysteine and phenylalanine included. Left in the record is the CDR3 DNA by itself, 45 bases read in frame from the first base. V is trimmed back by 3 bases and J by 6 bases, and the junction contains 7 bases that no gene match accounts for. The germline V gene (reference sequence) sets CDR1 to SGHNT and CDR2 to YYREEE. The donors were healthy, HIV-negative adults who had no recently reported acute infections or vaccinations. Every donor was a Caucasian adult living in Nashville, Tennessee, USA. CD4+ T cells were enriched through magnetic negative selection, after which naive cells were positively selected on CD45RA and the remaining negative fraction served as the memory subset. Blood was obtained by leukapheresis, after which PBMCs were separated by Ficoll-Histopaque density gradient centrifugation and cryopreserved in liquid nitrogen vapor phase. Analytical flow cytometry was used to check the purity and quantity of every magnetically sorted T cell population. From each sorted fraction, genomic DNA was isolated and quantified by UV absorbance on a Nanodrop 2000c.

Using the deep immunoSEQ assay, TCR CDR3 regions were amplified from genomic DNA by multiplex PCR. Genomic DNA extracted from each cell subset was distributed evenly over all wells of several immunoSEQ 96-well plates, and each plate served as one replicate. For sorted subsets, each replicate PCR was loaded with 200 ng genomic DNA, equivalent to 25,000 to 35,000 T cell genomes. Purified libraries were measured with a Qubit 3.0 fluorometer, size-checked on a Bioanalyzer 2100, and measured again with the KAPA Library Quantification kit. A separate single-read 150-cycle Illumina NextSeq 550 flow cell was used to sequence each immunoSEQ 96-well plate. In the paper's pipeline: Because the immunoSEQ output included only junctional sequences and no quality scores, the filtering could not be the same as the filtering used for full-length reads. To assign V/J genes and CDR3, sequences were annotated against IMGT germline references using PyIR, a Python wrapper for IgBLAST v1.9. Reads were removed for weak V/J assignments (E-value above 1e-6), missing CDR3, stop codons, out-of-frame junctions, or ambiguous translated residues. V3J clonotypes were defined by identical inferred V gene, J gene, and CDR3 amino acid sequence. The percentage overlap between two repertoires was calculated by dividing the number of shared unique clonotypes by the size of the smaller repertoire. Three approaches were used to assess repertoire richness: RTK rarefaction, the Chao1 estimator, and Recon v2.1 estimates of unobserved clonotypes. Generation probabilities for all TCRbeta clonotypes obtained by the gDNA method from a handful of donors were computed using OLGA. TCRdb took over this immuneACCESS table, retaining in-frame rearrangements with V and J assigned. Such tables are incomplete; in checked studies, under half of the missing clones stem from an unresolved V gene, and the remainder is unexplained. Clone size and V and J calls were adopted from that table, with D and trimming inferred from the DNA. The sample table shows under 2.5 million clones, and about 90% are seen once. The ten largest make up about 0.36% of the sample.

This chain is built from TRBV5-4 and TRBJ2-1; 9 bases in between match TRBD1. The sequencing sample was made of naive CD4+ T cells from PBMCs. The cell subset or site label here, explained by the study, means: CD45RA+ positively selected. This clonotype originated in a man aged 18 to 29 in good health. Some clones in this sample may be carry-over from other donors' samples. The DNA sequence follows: TGTGCCAGCAGCTCAACCGGGACAGGGACCAATGAGCAGTTCTTC. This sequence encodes CASSSTGTGTNEQFF.